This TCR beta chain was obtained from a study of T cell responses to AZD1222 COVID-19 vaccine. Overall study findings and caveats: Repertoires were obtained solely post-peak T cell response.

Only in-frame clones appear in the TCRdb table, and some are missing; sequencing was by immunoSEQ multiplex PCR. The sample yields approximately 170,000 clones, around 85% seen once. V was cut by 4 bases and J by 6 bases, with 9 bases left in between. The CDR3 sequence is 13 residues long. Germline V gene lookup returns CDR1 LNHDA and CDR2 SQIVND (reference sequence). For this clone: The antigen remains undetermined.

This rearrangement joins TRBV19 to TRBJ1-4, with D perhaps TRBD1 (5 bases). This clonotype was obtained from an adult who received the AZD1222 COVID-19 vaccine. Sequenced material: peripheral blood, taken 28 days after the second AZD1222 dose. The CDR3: CASSRQSDEKLFF. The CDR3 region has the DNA TGTGCCAGTAGTAGACAGAGTGATGAAAAACTGTTTTTT. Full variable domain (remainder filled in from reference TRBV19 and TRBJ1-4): DGGITQSPKYLFRKEGQNVTLSCEQNLNHDAMYWYRQDPGQGLRLIYYSQIVNDFQKGDIAEGYSVSREKKESFPLTVTSAQKNPTAFYLCASSRQSDEKLFFGSGTQLSVL.